Sequencing of this T cell receptor beta chain was carried out in a study of shared clonotypes between healthy human individuals. Losses at the gene ends were 5 bases for V and 2 bases for J; bases not matched to a gene: 6. Germline CDR1 is MNHNS and CDR2 is SASEGT. There are 15 residues in the CDR3. Samples left unsorted employed some 95 million PBMCs for genomic DNA. Ten immunoSEQ deep assay plates held the unsorted PBMC DNA. The method was immunoSEQ multiplex PCR; TCRdb's version includes in-frame clones alone and lacks a portion of them. This repertoire shows about 450,000 clones, about 76% found once; its top ten account for roughly an eighth.

Sequences were obtained from PBMCs. The chain uses TRBV6-1 and TRBJ2-5, with TRBD2 matching 9 bases. The TCR was taken from a woman aged 35 to 49 in good health. Some clones in this sample may be carry-over from other donors' samples. DNA for the CDR3: TGTGCCAGCAGTCGGATAGCGGGAGAGCAAGAGACCCAGTACTTC. Translating gives CASSRIAGEQETQYF.